This T cell receptor (beta chain) originates from a study of CD8+ T cells in alopecia areata. Study summary: Treatment of the treated patients consisted of oral tofacitinib, 5 to 10 mg twice daily.

Documented treatment: oral pan-JAK inhibitor, 5-10 mg twice daily. Study-wide points: Any link of baseline CD8+ expansion to response, resting on one nonresponder, remains uncertain. A large proportion of expanded lesional clones were detected persisting in scalp and blood during tofacitinib.

cDNA serving as the sequencing template came from extracted, reverse transcribed RNA. Sequenced by immunoSEQ multiplex PCR; TCRdb stores in-frame clones only, minus some. In the table there are about 190,000 clones, 55% to 70% of which are singletons. With regard to this clone: Its antigen remains unknown.

The source was CD4+ T cells sorted from blood, collected at week 4, from a patient treated with tofacitinib. The sequence was collected from a human donor with alopecia areata.

CDR3 DNA sequence: TGTGCCACCGGGGCCACCGGGGAGCTGTTTTTT. As protein: CATGATGELFF. The chain recombines TRBV5-4 with TRBJ2-2; D assignment may be TRBD1 or TRBD2 (5 bases each). The V and J ends lost 9 bases and 4 bases respectively, with 7 bases between them. Germline V gene lookup returns CDR1 SGHNT and CDR2 YYREEE (reference sequence). The CDR3 runs 11 residues. The full variable domain, completed using reference TRBV5-4 and TRBJ2-2, is ETGVTQSPTHLIKTRGQQVTLRCSSQSGHNTVSWYQQALGQGPQFIFQYYREEENGRGNFPPRFSGLQFPNYSSELNVNALELDDSALYLCATGATGELFFGEGSRLTVL.